Presented here are 27 T cell receptor beta chains from one specimen sequenced in a study of cytotoxic CD8 clonotypes in ibrutinib-treated CLL (dated by TCRdb to about 2021). The library was produced with the immunoSEQ multiplex PCR assay. The source is immuneACCESS, and TCRdb retained only in-frame sequences with V and J called. Part of the clones is not carried over; for the studies checked, unresolved V genes explain less than half of this, and the remainder is unexplained. The sample contains around 150,000 clones, nearly 90% of them found a single time. In total, the top ten clones hold over 2.5% of the sample. The time point label corresponds to: progressive disease on ibrutinib. The sample consisted of PBMCs, taken at disease progression, from a patient treated with ibrutinib. Receptor source: a human donor with chronic lymphocytic leukemia.

The CDR3 nucleotides are TGTGCCAGCAGCTTATTCTCTGACAATGAGCAGTTCTTC. It is translated as CASSLFSDNEQFF. V usage is TRBV7-9 and J usage is TRBJ2-1; D remains unclear. Germline V gene data show CDR1 as SEHNR and CDR2 as FQNEAQ (reference sequence). V gave up 2 bases and J gave up 5 bases, with 7 bases separating them. The length of the CDR3 is 13 residues.

The rearrangement joins TRBV27 to TRBJ1-1, with D unclear. This CDR3 has 15 residues. Between the trimmed V and J ends, which lost 7 bases and 2 bases, there was a span of 17 bases. Germline V gene lookup returns CDR1 MNHEY and CDR2 SMNVEV (reference sequence). In nucleotides, the CDR3 is TGTGCCAGCACCGTACGATGGGGATCCAACACTGAAGCTTTCTTT. Its protein product is CASTVRWGSNTEAFF.

V gene TRBV5-5 combines with J gene TRBJ1-2; D is possibly TRBD1 (6 bases). With 1 base removed from V and 7 bases from J, the gap between germline ends came to 17 bases. The CDR3 sequence is 15 residues long. Germline values: CDR1 SGHKS, CDR2 YYEKEE (reference sequence). The chain's CDR3 is CASSLTAGQMGGYTF. The DNA for the CDR3 is TGTGCCAGCAGCTTGACAGCCGGACAGATGGGTGGCTACACCTTC.

CDR3 nucleotides: TGTGCCAGCAGCTTAGATTCCACAGGATCAGGCTATGGCTACACCTTC. Amino acid sequence: CASSLDSTGSGYGYTF. The chain joins TRBV7-2 to TRBJ1-2; D may be TRBD1 (5 bases). This CDR3 has 16 amino acids. CDR1 and CDR2 (germline): SGHTA, FQGNSA. Between the trimmed V and J ends, which lost 1 base and 4 bases, there was a span of 16 bases.

This chain joins TRBV12-5 and TRBJ1-1, with 7 bases that match TRBD1. Germline V gene data show CDR1 as LGHNT and CDR2 as FRNRAP. The CDR3 covers 16 residues. V lost 2 bases to trimming and J lost 3 bases; unmatched junction nucleotides: 9. The CDR3 reads CASGLPGGRRDTEAFF. CDR3 nucleotide sequence: TGTGCTAGTGGTTTGCCAGGGGGGCGAAGGGACACTGAAGCTTTCTTT.

The gene calls are TRBV2 and TRBJ2-5, with no clear D. Looked up from germline, CDR1 is SNHLY and CDR2 is FYNNEI. This CDR3 comprises 13 residues. V was clipped by 5 bases and J by 1 base, with 8 bases between them. DNA for the CDR3: TGTGCCAGCAGTTCAGAGATCCAAGAGACCCAGTACTTC. Protein: CASSSEIQETQYF.

This clone has ten or more counts. The gene calls are TRBV2 and TRBJ2-7; 12 bases are shared with TRBD2. In germline, CDR1 is SNHLY, CDR2 FYNNEI. V trimming: 6 bases; J trimming: 3 bases; junction bases outside the gene matches: 6. This CDR3 has 15 residues. This CDR3 is CASRRTSGNSYEQYF. For the CDR3, the DNA is TGTGCCAGCAGGAGGACTAGCGGGAATAGCTACGAGCAGTACTTC. The full variable domain, its missing parts supplied by reference TRBV2 and TRBJ2-7, is EPEVTQTPSHQVTQMGQEVILRCVPISNHLYFYWYRQILGQKVEFLVSFYNNEISEKSEIFDDQFSVERPDGSNFTLKIRSTKLEDSAMYFCASRRTSGNSYEQYFGPGTRLTVT.

The chain is built from TRBV11-2 and TRBJ1-1, with D possibly matching TRBD1 (6 bases). V was clipped by 0 bases and J by 4 bases, with 15 bases between them. There are 16 residues in the CDR3. CDR1 is SGHAT, CDR2 FQNNGV, per germline. CDR3 region: CASSLDAGALGTEAFF. DNA for the CDR3: TGTGCCAGCAGCTTAGATGCAGGGGCTCTGGGCACTGAAGCTTTCTTT.

This rearrangement joins TRBV27 to TRBJ2-1; 8 bases are shared with TRBD1. Per germline, CDR1 MNHEY and CDR2 SMNVEV (reference sequence). This CDR3 is built from 15 residues. V shed 5 bases and J 8 bases; nucleotides not matched to a gene: 11. CDR3 residues: CASSRIGQGTHEQFF. CDR3 bases: TGTGCCAGCAGTAGAATTGGACAGGGTACCCATGAGCAGTTCTTC.

The chain recombines TRBV5-4 with TRBJ1-1, with TRBD1 as a possible D gene (6 bases). Per germline, CDR1 SGHNT and CDR2 YYREEE (reference sequence). The CDR3 length is 15 residues. V was pared by 0 bases and J by 6 bases, with 15 bases between. The CDR3 DNA reads as TGTGCCAGCAGCTTGGCCTTAGCGGGGGGCGCTGAAGCTTTCTTT. Its protein is CASSLALAGGAEAFF.

The rearrangement joins TRBV7-8 to TRBJ2-7; 7 nucleotides match TRBD1. J lost 2 bases, V lost 6 bases, and 4 bases had no gene match. Germline V CDR1 and CDR2: SGHVS, FQNEAQ. There are 13 residues in the CDR3. The CDR3, as DNA: TGTGCCAGCAGTTGGGGACAGACCTACGAGCAGTACTTC. This sequence encodes CASSWGQTYEQYF. The full variable domain, in which reference TRBV7-8 and TRBJ2-7 provide the parts outside the CDR3, is GAGVSQSPRYKVAKRGQDVALRCDPISGHVSLFWYQQALGQGPEFLTYFQNEAQLDKSGLPSDRFFAERPEGSVSTLKIQRTQQEDSAVYLCASSWGQTYEQYFGPGTRLTVT.

This clone was detected once. The chain couples TRBV19 to TRBJ2-6; D might be TRBD1 (6 bases). V was shortened by 6 bases and J by 0 bases, with 9 bases between the two germline ends. This CDR3 comprises 15 residues. In germline, CDR1 is LNHDA, CDR2 SQIVND (reference sequence). The CDR3 DNA reads as TGTGCCAGTAGGGCACAGGGCTCTGGGGCCAACGTCCTGACTTTC. This encodes CASRAQGSGANVLTF.

This clone came up once. The V and J genes are TRBV7-9 and TRBJ2-3, with TRBD2 identical over 9 bases. CDR3 length: 15 residues. Trimming cost V 3 bases and J 2 bases; bases outside gene matches: 3. The germline V gene encodes CDR1 SEHNR and CDR2 FQNEAQ (reference sequence). As DNA, the CDR3 is TGTGCCAGCAGCTTGACTAGCGGATACACAGATACGCAGTATTTT. Amino acid sequence: CASSLTSGYTDTQYF.

This clone was seen ten or more times. The CDR3 loop is CASSSGEAGEKLFF. The CDR3 nucleotides are TGTGCCAGTAGTTCCGGGGAGGCGGGAGAAAAACTGTTTTTT. The V gene is TRBV19, the J gene TRBJ1-4; D unclear. The V end was cut by 5 bases, the J end by 8 bases, with 15 bases between. CDR1 is LNHDA, CDR2 SQIVND, per germline (reference sequence). The CDR3 length is 14 residues. The full variable domain, its missing parts supplied by reference TRBV19 and TRBJ1-4, is DGGITQSPKYLFRKEGQNVTLSCEQNLNHDAMYWYRQDPGQGLRLIYYSQIVNDFQKGDIAEGYSVSREKKESFPLTVTSAQKNPTAFYLCASSSGEAGEKLFFGSGTQLSVL.

The rearrangement uses TRBV7-3 and TRBJ1-3, with 8 bases identical to TRBD1. Germline V gives CDR1 SGHTA, CDR2 FQGTGA. The CDR3 consists of 15 residues. The V and J ends lost 5 bases and 2 bases, in that order; junction bases with no gene match: 5. The CDR3 sequence is CASSQDRVTGNTIYF. CDR3 DNA sequence: TGTGCCAGCAGCCAGGACAGGGTGACTGGAAACACCATATATTTT.

V is TRBV9 and J is TRBJ2-1; TRBD1 aligns across 12 bases. V was pared by 3 bases and J by 15 bases, with 10 bases of the junction left unmatched. Per germline, CDR1 SGDLS and CDR2 YYNGEE. The CDR3 extends over 14 amino acids. The CDR3 sequence: CASSANRDRGRTFF. The CDR3 nucleotides are TGTGCCAGCAGCGCTAACCGGGACAGGGGGCGCACGTTCTTC. The whole variable domain, filled in from reference TRBV9 and TRBJ2-1, reads DSGVTQTPKHLITATGQRVTLRCSPRSGDLSVYWYQQSLDQGLQFLIQYYNGEERAKGNILERFSAQQFPDLHSELNLSSLELGDSALYFCASSANRDRGRTFFGPGTRLTVL.

The chain combines TRBV21-1 with TRBJ1-1. TRBV21-1 is annotated as a pseudogene. The CDR3 is made up of 15 amino acids. This chain's CDR3 is CASSNSSRGGSEAFF. CDR3 sequence (DNA): TGTGCCAGCAGCAATTCATCCAGGGGGGGGTCTGAAGCTTTCTTT.

The chain carries TRBV6-1 and TRBJ1-5; 8 positions match TRBD1. The germline CDR1 and CDR2 sequences are MNHNS and SASEGT. This CDR3 spans 13 amino acids. V lost 7 bases to trimming and J lost 7 bases; unmatched junction nucleotides: 6. In nucleotides, the CDR3 is TGTGCCAGCAAACAGGGGGTGTCGCAGCCCCAGCATTTT. It is translated as CASKQGVSQPQHF.

The chain employs TRBV19 and TRBJ2-1; the match to TRBD2 covers 12 bases. The germline V gene encodes CDR1 LNHDA and CDR2 SQIVND (reference sequence). CDR3 length: 19 amino acids. With 5 bases clipped from V and 3 bases from J, the junction kept 14 bases outside the gene matches. CDR3 nucleotide sequence: TGTGCCAGTAGTGCTCGACTAGCGGGAGTTCACCTATTCTACAATGAGCAGTTCTTC. This gives the protein CASSARLAGVHLFYNEQFF.

The chain carries TRBV30 and TRBJ1-2; no firm D call. Germline assignment: CDR1 GTSNPN and CDR2 SVGIG (reference sequence). V lost 3 bases, J lost 6 bases, and 14 bases lay in between. There are 13 residues in the CDR3. The DNA for the CDR3 is TGTGCCTGGAGCCCCAAAGAAAGGCATGGCTACACCTTC. Translating it yields CAWSPKERHGYTF.

The chain joins TRBV19 to TRBJ2-7, with D unresolved. CDR3 length equals 12 residues. V lost 5 bases to trimming and J lost 3 bases, with 8 bases between them. Germline V gene lookup returns CDR1 LNHDA and CDR2 SQIVND (reference sequence). CDR3 bases: TGTGCCAGTAGTGCCACCCGCTACGAGCAGTACTTC. It is translated as CASSATRYEQYF.

The chain uses TRBV7-2 and TRBJ2-1; TRBD2 agrees at 8 bases. The germline V gene encodes CDR1 SGHTA and CDR2 FQGNSA. The CDR3 is 15 residues long. Losses at the gene ends were 2 bases for V and 5 bases for J; bases not matched to a gene: 5. The CDR3, as DNA: TGTGCCAGCAGCTTACGCAGCGGGAGCGACAATGAGCAGTTCTTC. It specifies CASSLRSGSDNEQFF.

Written as DNA, the CDR3 is TGTGCCAGCGGCCAATTGGGAAGTCAGCCCCAGCATTTT. Amino acids: CASGQLGSQPQHF. The V gene is TRBV28, the J gene TRBJ1-5, with D unclear. V shed 8 bases and J shed 6 bases, with 14 bases lying between them. The CDR3 extends over 13 amino acids. Germline V gene lookup returns CDR1 MDHEN and CDR2 SYDVKM. Looking up the rest from reference TRBV28 and TRBJ1-5 gives the full variable domain: DVKVTQSSRYLVKRTGEKVFLECVQDMDHENMFWYRQDPGLGLRLIYFSYDVKMKEKGDIPEGYSVSREKKERFSLILESASTNQTSMYLCASGQLGSQPQHFGDGTRLSIL.

The chain has TRBV2 and TRBJ2-3, with TRBD1 matching over 9 bases. The CDR3 is 15 amino acids. CDR1 is SNHLY and CDR2 is FYNNEI in the germline V gene. Trimming at V came to 8 bases and at J to 5 bases, leaving 11 bases not matched to a gene. CDR3 nucleotide sequence: TGTGCCAGCGCGGGTAGACAGGGGGACGTAGATACGCAGTATTTT. Protein: CASAGRQGDVDTQYF.

The V gene is TRBV30, the J gene TRBJ2-1; D call uncertain. This CDR3 is built from 11 residues. Germline CDR1 and CDR2: GTSNPN and SVGIG (reference sequence). With 2 bases removed from V and 7 bases from J, the gap between germline ends came to 6 bases. In nucleotides, the CDR3 is TGTGCCTGGAGTAAGAGTAATGAGCAGTTCTTC. It yields the protein CAWSKSNEQFF.

The rearrangement joins TRBV4-2 to TRBJ1-5; D uncertain. V gave up 0 bases and J gave up 9 bases, with 15 bases separating them. CDR1 is LGHNA and CDR2 is YNFKEQ in the germline V gene. The CDR3 has 15 amino acids. CDR3 residues: CASSQDMGSGRPQHF. The CDR3 region has the DNA TGTGCCAGCAGCCAAGATATGGGTTCTGGGAGGCCCCAGCATTTT.

The chain employs TRBV18 and TRBJ2-5, with D possibly TRBD2 on 5 matching bases. The CDR3 is made up of 12 amino acids. V gave up 3 bases and J gave up 4 bases, with 6 bases separating them. Germline V gives CDR1 KGHSH, CDR2 LQKENI. DNA for the CDR3: TGTGCCAGCTCACCCGGACTAGAGACCCAGTACTTC. It codes for CASSPGLETQYF.